Listed below are T cell receptor beta chains from one sample, sequenced in a study of cytomegalovirus exposure and HLA in healthy donors. Profiling relied on immunoSEQ multiplex PCR, and the TCRdb table lists in-frame clones only, not all of them. The sample lists around 150,000 clones, around 75% occurring once. The sample consisted of PBMCs. These receptors came from a male donor in good health and CMV-seronegative. Each CDR3 is given with its conserved first and last residue. A D gene is named only where the DNA matches it firmly. The size field is filled for only some rows; it gives once, few, many or a size class.

clone_size: -
v_call: TRBV7-9
d_call: -
j_call: TRBJ2-3
cdr3_aa: CASRLGGTDTQYF
cdr3_nt: TGTGCCAGCAGACTCGGGGGAACAGATACGCAGTATTTT

clone_size: few
v_call: TRBV2
d_call: TRBD1
j_call: TRBJ2-5
cdr3_aa: CASRIRQGARETQYF
cdr3_nt: TGTGCCAGCAGGATACGACAGGGGGCTAGGGAGACCCAGTACTTC

clone_size: -
v_call: TRBV11-2
d_call: -
j_call: TRBJ2-3
cdr3_aa: CASHDLTSSTDTQYF
cdr3_nt: TGTGCCAGCCACGACCTGACATCTAGCACAGATACGCAGTATTTT

clone_size: -
v_call: TRBV5-6
d_call: -
j_call: TRBJ1-1
cdr3_aa: CASSLSFGGVAFF
cdr3_nt: TGTGCCAGCAGCTTGTCGTTTGGGGGGGTAGCTTTCTTT

clone_size: few
v_call: TRBV9
d_call: TRBD1
j_call: TRBJ2-3
cdr3_aa: CASSVGGQPSTDTQYF
cdr3_nt: TGTGCCAGCAGCGTAGGGGGACAGCCCAGCACAGATACGCAGTATTTT

clone_size: few
v_call: TRBV18
d_call: TRBD2
j_call: TRBJ2-1
cdr3_aa: CASSPRGTSGNNEQFF
cdr3_nt: TGTGCCAGCTCACCACGGGGGACTAGCGGGAACAATGAGCAGTTCTTC

clone_size: -
v_call: TRBV7-8
d_call: -
j_call: TRBJ2-7
cdr3_aa: CASSLAGGYHEQYF
cdr3_nt: TGTGCCAGCAGCTTAGCCGGGGGTTACCACGAGCAGTACTTC

clone_size: once
v_call: TRBV27
d_call: TRBD1
j_call: TRBJ1-1
cdr3_aa: CASSLLRTGDTEAFF
cdr3_nt: TGTGCCAGCAGTTTATTGAGGACAGGGGACACTGAAGCTTTCTTT

clone_size: few
v_call: TRBV6-5
d_call: -
j_call: TRBJ2-6
cdr3_aa: CASTLRGSGANVLTF
cdr3_nt: TGTGCCAGCACCTTACGGGGATCTGGGGCCAACGTCCTGACTTTC

clone_size: -
v_call: TRBV29-1
d_call: -
j_call: TRBJ2-1
cdr3_aa: CSIVRVSSYNEQFF
cdr3_nt: TGCAGCATTGTGAGGGTGAGCTCCTACAATGAGCAGTTCTTC

clone_size: -
v_call: TRBV5-6
d_call: TRBD1
j_call: TRBJ2-7
cdr3_aa: CASSFGRQGWNEQYF
cdr3_nt: TGTGCCAGCAGCTTCGGACGACAGGGGTGGAACGAGCAGTACTTC

clone_size: once
v_call: TRBV2
d_call: TRBD1
j_call: TRBJ2-5
cdr3_aa: CASRQGAGETQYF
cdr3_nt: TGTGCCAGCAGACAGGGGGCCGGGGAGACCCAGTACTTC

clone_size: -
v_call: TRBV7-2
d_call: TRBD1
j_call: TRBJ2-7
cdr3_aa: CASSLRTGMQYF
cdr3_nt: TGTGCCAGCAGCCTCCGGACAGGTATGCAGTACTTC

clone_size: -
v_call: TRBV27
d_call: -
j_call: TRBJ2-2
cdr3_aa: CASSLQGAGELFF
cdr3_nt: TGTGCCAGCAGTTTACAAGGGGCCGGGGAGCTGTTTTTT

clone_size: -
v_call: TRBV28
d_call: -
j_call: TRBJ2-5
cdr3_aa: CASSSLTGEETQYF
cdr3_nt: TGTGCCAGCAGTTCTTTGACAGGAGAAGAGACCCAGTACTTC

clone_size: -
v_call: TRBV19
d_call: -
j_call: TRBJ1-6
cdr3_aa: CASSLSYNSPLHF
cdr3_nt: TGTGCCAGTAGTCTCAGTTATAATTCACCCCTCCACTTT

clone_size: few
v_call: TRBV7-9
d_call: -
j_call: TRBJ1-3
cdr3_aa: CASSLRSAAGNTIYF
cdr3_nt: TGTGCCAGCTCCCTAAGAAGCGCCGCTGGAAACACCATATATTTT

clone_size: -
v_call: TRBV19
d_call: TRBD2
j_call: TRBJ2-3
cdr3_aa: CASSAAIAGGSDTQYF
cdr3_nt: TGTGCCAGTAGTGCCGCAATAGCGGGGGGTTCAGATACGCAGTATTTT

clone_size: few
v_call: TRBV6-4
d_call: -
j_call: TRBJ2-3
cdr3_aa: CASSEVGRDTQYF
cdr3_nt: TGTGCCAGCAGTGAAGTGGGCCGAGATACGCAGTATTTT

clone_size: -
v_call: TRBV6-6
d_call: -
j_call: TRBJ2-1
cdr3_aa: CASSYSTRSSYNEQFF
cdr3_nt: TGTGCCAGCAGTTACTCGACCCGGAGCTCCTACAATGAGCAGTTCTTC

clone_size: -
v_call: TRBV25-1
d_call: TRBD1
j_call: TRBJ1-2
cdr3_aa: CASSAIGQGRGGGYTF
cdr3_nt: TGTGCCAGCAGTGCGATCGGACAGGGAAGAGGGGGAGGCTACACCTTC

clone_size: -
v_call: TRBV15
d_call: TRBD1
j_call: TRBJ2-7
cdr3_aa: CATSRTGQGERQYF
cdr3_nt: TGTGCCACCAGCAGGACAGGACAGGGGGAGCGGCAGTACTTC

clone_size: -
v_call: TRBV27
d_call: -
j_call: TRBJ1-5
cdr3_aa: CASSLSAGADNQPQHF
cdr3_nt: TGTGCCAGCAGTTTATCAGCAGGGGCCGACAATCAGCCCCAGCATTTT

clone_size: -
v_call: TRBV28
d_call: -
j_call: TRBJ2-7
cdr3_aa: CASTPRGRSYEQYF
cdr3_nt: TGTGCCAGCACTCCTCGCGGCCGCTCCTACGAGCAGTACTTC

clone_size: once
v_call: TRBV7-3
d_call: TRBD1
j_call: TRBJ2-5
cdr3_aa: CASSLDRDETQYF
cdr3_nt: TGTGCCAGCAGCTTGGACAGGGATGAGACCCAGTACTTC

clone_size: few
v_call: TRBV9
d_call: -
j_call: TRBJ1-4
cdr3_aa: CASSGDGNEKLFF
cdr3_nt: TGTGCCAGCAGCGGAGACGGGAATGAAAAACTGTTTTTT

clone_size: -
v_call: TRBV25-1
d_call: TRBD1
j_call: TRBJ1-1
cdr3_aa: CASMTGLNTEAFF
cdr3_nt: TGTGCCAGCATGACAGGGCTTAACACTGAAGCTTTCTTT

clone_size: -
v_call: TRBV2
d_call: -
j_call: TRBJ2-2
cdr3_aa: CASIAIGGTGELFF
cdr3_nt: TGTGCCAGCATAGCGATAGGAGGGACCGGGGAGCTGTTTTTT